Listed here are 21 T cell receptor beta chains from one sample, sequenced in a study of blood T cell repertoires in COVID-19. Assay: immunoSEQ multiplex PCR; the TCRdb copy retains only in-frame clones and omits some. Here the sample spans around 260,000 clones, more than 75% being singletons. Sequencing was done on a sample of peripheral blood. These receptors were collected from a woman in her 40s who had recovered from COVID-19.

The chain has TRBV29-1 and TRBJ2-7; perhaps TRBD2 as D (6 bases). V lost 5 bases and J lost 0, with 11 bases in between. Germline lookup yields CDR1 SQVTM and CDR2 ANQGSEA. The length of the CDR3 is 13 residues. This CDR3 reads CSVPGDSSYEQYF. The CDR3 DNA reads as TGCAGCGTTCCGGGGGATAGCTCCTACGAGCAGTACTTC.

The chain links TRBV5-4 to TRBJ2-2; D is possibly TRBD2 (6 bases). Germline loops: CDR1 SGHNT, CDR2 YYREEE (reference sequence). The CDR3 has 16 residues. Trimming shortened V by 4 bases and J by 9 bases, and 22 bases separated the two germline ends. The CDR3 here is CASSPLQEPGLRELFF. CDR3 sequence (DNA): TGTGCCAGCAGCCCGCTTCAAGAGCCGGGACTTAGGGAGCTGTTTTTT.

V gene TRBV30 combines with J gene TRBJ1-5; D is unclear. The CDR3 covers 15 residues. The germline V gene has CDR1 GTSNPN and CDR2 SVGIG (reference sequence). V was cut by 3 bases and J by 0 bases, with 12 bases left in between. The CDR3 region is CAWSRGAHSNQPQHF. The CDR3 DNA reads TGTGCCTGGAGCCGAGGTGCCCATAGCAATCAGCCCCAGCATTTT.

CDR3 protein: CASSLQGTHEQYF. CDR3 DNA sequence: TGTGCCAGCAGTTTGCAGGGGACCCACGAGCAGTACTTC. The chain links TRBV27 to TRBJ2-7; the D gene is possibly TRBD1 (6 bases). V lost 3 bases, J lost 5 bases, and 11 bases lay in between. The CDR3 runs 13 residues. CDR1 and CDR2 (germline): MNHEY, SMNVEV (reference sequence).

With respect to this clone: The junction departs from germline at one end; a sequencing error may be responsible. V and J are TRBV16 and TRBJ2-5; 7 nucleotides match TRBD2. Germline loops: CDR1 KGHSY, CDR2 FQNENV. This CDR3 is built from 12 residues. The CDR3 DNA reads TGTGCCAGCAGCCAAAGTCCTAGCGGCATAAACTTC. Its protein product is CASSQSPSGINF.

The chain carries TRBV29-1 and TRBJ2-3; a weak D match, TRBD2 (5 bases). CDR3 length: 13 residues. Germline CDR1 reads SQVTM; CDR2 reads ANQGSEA. The V end lost 1 base, the J end lost 3 bases, and 8 bases lay between the germline ends. CDR3: CSVEAPGTDTQYF. The CDR3 nucleotides are TGCAGCGTTGAAGCTCCGGGGACAGATACGCAGTATTTT.

This clone turned up a few times. The chain has TRBV19 and TRBJ2-6; tentative D call: TRBD1 (5 bases). The CDR3 is made up of 15 amino acids. V dropped 6 bases and J dropped 1 base, with 10 bases sitting between them. CDR1 is LNHDA and CDR2 is SQIVND in the germline V gene (reference sequence). The CDR3 reads CASSPTVSGANVLTF. In DNA, the CDR3 is TGTGCCAGTAGCCCGACAGTTTCTGGGGCCAACGTCCTGACTTTC.

J is TRBJ1-1 and V is TRBV2; the match to TRBD1 covers 7 bases. V lost 4 bases, J lost 6 bases, and 8 bases stayed unmatched. The CDR3 is 14 residues long. CDR1 and CDR2 (germline): SNHLY, FYNNEI. The CDR3 spells CASSVGRGSAEAFF. CDR3 coding DNA: TGTGCCAGCAGTGTGGGCAGGGGGAGCGCTGAAGCTTTCTTT.

J is TRBJ2-7 and V is TRBV2, with 11 positions matching TRBD1. There are 14 residues in the CDR3. From germline, CDR1 is SNHLY and CDR2 FYNNEI. V was pared by 7 bases and J by 3 bases, with 5 bases of the junction left unmatched. The CDR3 here is CASTGTGGVYEQYF. CDR3 DNA sequence: TGTGCCAGCACCGGGACAGGGGGAGTCTACGAGCAGTACTTC.

The V call is TRBV30, the J call TRBJ2-7; D not certain. The V end was cut by 2 bases, the J end by 7 bases, with 12 bases between. The CDR3 is 12 residues long. Germline V gene data show CDR1 as GTSNPN and CDR2 as SVGIG (reference sequence). The CDR3 protein is CAWSPLLPEQYF. The CDR3 region has the DNA TGTGCCTGGAGTCCACTGCTTCCAGAGCAGTACTTC.

This clone was seen a single time. The chain employs TRBV7-8 and TRBJ1-3, with 8 bases fitting TRBD1. This CDR3 has 17 amino acids. Trimming removed 5 bases from V and 5 bases from J; junction bases left unmatched: 14. The germline gives CDR1 SGHVS, CDR2 FQNEAQ. Here the CDR3 DNA reads TGTGCCAGCAGCGTATCCTCAGGGGGCCCGCGAAGAAACACCATATATTTT. This sequence encodes CASSVSSGGPRRNTIYF.

The V gene is TRBV2, the J gene TRBJ1-1; no clear D. Germline V gene data show CDR1 as SNHLY and CDR2 as FYNNEI. V was trimmed by 8 bases and J by 2 bases, leaving 12 bases between them. The CDR3 runs to 13 residues. The CDR3 nucleotides are TGTGCCAGCGTGAAGGAGACTAACACTGAAGCTTTCTTT. Its translation: CASVKETNTEAFF.

The rearrangement links TRBV5-1 to TRBJ2-5, with D tentatively TRBD1 (6 bases). Trimming left V 4 bases short and J 4 bases short, with 23 bases between. The CDR3 has 17 residues. Germline V gives CDR1 SGHRS, CDR2 YFSETQ. In DNA, the CDR3 is TGCGCCAGCAGCCCACCTATCAACAGGGTACTAGGAGAGACCCAGTACTTC. This codes for CASSPPINRVLGETQYF.

The J gene is TRBJ1-1, the V gene TRBV7-9; 9 nucleotides align to TRBD1. CDR1 SEHNR and CDR2 FQNEAQ come from the germline V gene (reference sequence). Trimming at V came to 7 bases and at J to 2 bases, leaving 8 bases not matched to a gene. The length of the CDR3 is 15 residues. Written as DNA, the CDR3 is TGTGCCAGCATCCACTGGACAGGGGACAACACTGAAGCTTTCTTT. This encodes CASIHWTGDNTEAFF.

The chain couples TRBV28 to TRBJ1-1; the match to TRBD1 covers 9 bases. V lost 5 bases, J lost 0 bases, and 4 bases stayed unmatched. Germline lookup yields CDR1 MDHEN and CDR2 SYDVKM. The CDR3 totals 15 residues. In DNA, the CDR3 is TGTGCCAGCAGTCTCGACAGGGGGTTGAACACTGAAGCTTTCTTT. Protein sequence: CASSLDRGLNTEAFF.

The J gene is TRBJ1-5, the V gene TRBV28; D may be TRBD1 (6 bases). V lost 5 bases to trimming and J lost 7 bases, with 21 bases between them. CDR1 and CDR2 (germline): MDHEN, SYDVKM. This CDR3 has 16 amino acids. The CDR3 loop is CASSPLQGPPGQPQHF. The CDR3, as DNA: TGTGCCAGCAGTCCCCTTCAGGGGCCCCCTGGGCAGCCCCAGCATTTT.

For the CDR3, the DNA is TGTGCCAGCTCACAGGGGGCTGAAGCTTTCTTT. This sequence encodes CASSQGAEAFF. The J gene is TRBJ1-1, the V gene TRBV18, with D maybe TRBD1 (6 bases). Looked up from germline, CDR1 is KGHSH and CDR2 is LQKENI. V dropped 4 bases and J dropped 6 bases, with 6 bases sitting between them. CDR3 length equals 11 residues.

This chain uses TRBV5-8 with TRBJ1-5, with TRBD1 matching over 8 bases. The germline V gene has CDR1 SGHTS and CDR2 YDEGEE. This CDR3 has 15 residues. Trimming removed 5 bases from V and 3 bases from J; junction bases left unmatched: 7. The CDR3 region has the DNA TGTGCCAGCAGTCTTGGACAGGGTCCCAATCAGCCCCAGCATTTT. Its protein product is CASSLGQGPNQPQHF.

V and J are TRBV12-3 or TRBV12-4 and TRBJ1-2; TRBD1 might be the D (5 bases). V shed 4 bases and J shed 3 bases, with 9 bases lying between them. CDR3 length equals 13 residues. CDR3 protein: CASSWGGDYGYTF. CDR3 DNA: TGTGCCAGCAGTTGGGGGGGTGACTATGGCTACACCTTC.

The chain uses TRBV4-3 and TRBJ2-3; 10 bases map to TRBD1. This CDR3 contains 15 residues. J lost 7 bases, V lost 4 bases, and 8 bases had no gene match. Germline V lookup: CDR1 LGHNA, CDR2 YSLEER. CDR3: CASSLPGQGSHTQYF. The CDR3 bases are TGCGCCAGCAGCCTACCGGGACAGGGGTCCCATACGCAGTATTTT.

This clone was observed once. The chain is built from TRBV7-9 and TRBJ1-2; no clear D gene. Trimming left V 1 base short and J 5 bases short, with 11 bases between. CDR1 and CDR2 from the germline V gene are SEHNR and FQNEAQ (reference sequence). This CDR3 region has 14 residues. The CDR3 DNA is TGTGCCAGCAGCTTAGAACAGCTTTTTTATGGCTACACCTTC. It translates to CASSLEQLFYGYTF.